Described below is a single T cell receptor (beta chain) sequence and its context. No antigen is known for it. TCRdb processed the reads anew with MiXCR; each CDR3 protein has one entry. The table has 60,000 to 85,000 distinct CDR3 sequences, 20% to 25% seen once. These data belong to a study of T cell repertoires in cytomegalovirus infection. About the study: CMV infection plus the matching HLA type was flagged by public TCR beta signatures. The study's findings and limits: The ex vivo response was dominated by HLA-C-restricted CMV-specific TCR beta clonotypes. Of the TCR beta families, the public ones yielded a cumulative frequency that identified carriers of CMV plus the relevant HLA.

CDR3 length: 15 amino acids. Trimming pared 1 base from V and 8 bases from J, leaving 12 bases between. CDR1 is SNHLY and CDR2 is FYNNEI in the germline V gene. Sequenced sample: PBMCs, sequenced either directly or after in vitro stimulation (not recorded which). The genes are TRBV2 and TRBJ1-6; D call uncertain. This receptor was taken from a human donor in good health (CMV status not recorded). Some clones in this sample may be carry-over from other donors' samples. Here the CDR3 reads CASSEGANFDSPLHF. The CDR3 DNA follows: TGTGCCAGCAGTGAAGGGGCGAATTTTGATTCACCCCTCCACTTT.